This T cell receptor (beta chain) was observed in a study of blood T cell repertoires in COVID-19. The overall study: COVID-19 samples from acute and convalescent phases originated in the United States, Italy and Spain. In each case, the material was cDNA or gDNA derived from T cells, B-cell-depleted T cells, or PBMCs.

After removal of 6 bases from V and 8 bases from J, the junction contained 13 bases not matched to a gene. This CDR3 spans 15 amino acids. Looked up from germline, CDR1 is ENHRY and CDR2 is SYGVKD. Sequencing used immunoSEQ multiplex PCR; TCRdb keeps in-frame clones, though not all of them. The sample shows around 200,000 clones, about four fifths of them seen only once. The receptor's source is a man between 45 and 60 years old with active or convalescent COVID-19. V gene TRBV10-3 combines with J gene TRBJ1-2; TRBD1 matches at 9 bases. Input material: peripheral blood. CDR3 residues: CAIREDRGILWGYTF. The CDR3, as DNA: TGTGCCATCAGGGAGGACAGGGGCATACTATGGGGCTACACCTTC.